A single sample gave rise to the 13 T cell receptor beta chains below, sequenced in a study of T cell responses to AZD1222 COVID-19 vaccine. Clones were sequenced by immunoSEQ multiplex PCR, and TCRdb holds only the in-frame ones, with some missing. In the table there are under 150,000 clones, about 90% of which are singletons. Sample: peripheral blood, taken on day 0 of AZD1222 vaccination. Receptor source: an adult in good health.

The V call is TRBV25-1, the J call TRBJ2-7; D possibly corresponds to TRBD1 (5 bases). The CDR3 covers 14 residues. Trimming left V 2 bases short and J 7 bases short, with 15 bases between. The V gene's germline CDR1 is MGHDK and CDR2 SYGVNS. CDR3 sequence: CASSESLSAGEQYF. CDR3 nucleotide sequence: TGTGCCAGCAGTGAAAGTCTCTCAGCAGGGGAGCAGTACTTC.

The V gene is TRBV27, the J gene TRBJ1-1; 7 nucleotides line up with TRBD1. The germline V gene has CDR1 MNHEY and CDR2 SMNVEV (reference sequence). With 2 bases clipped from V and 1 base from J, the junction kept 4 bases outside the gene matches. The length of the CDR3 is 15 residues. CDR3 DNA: TGTGCCAGCAGTTTAGAGGGGGCCGGGAACACTGAAGCTTTCTTT. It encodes CASSLEGAGNTEAFF.

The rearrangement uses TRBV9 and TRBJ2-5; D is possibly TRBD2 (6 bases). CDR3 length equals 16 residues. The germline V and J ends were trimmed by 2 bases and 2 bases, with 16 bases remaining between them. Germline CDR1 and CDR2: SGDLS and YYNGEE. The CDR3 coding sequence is TGTGCCAGCAGCGTTTGGACCGGAGGGGCTCAAGAGACCCAGTACTTC. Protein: CASSVWTGGAQETQYF.

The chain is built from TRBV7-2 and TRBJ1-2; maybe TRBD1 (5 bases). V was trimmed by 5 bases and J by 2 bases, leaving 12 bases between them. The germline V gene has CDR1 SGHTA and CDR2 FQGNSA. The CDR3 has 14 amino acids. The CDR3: CASSRDGRNYGYTF. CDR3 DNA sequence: TGTGCCAGCAGCCGGGACGGCCGCAACTATGGCTACACCTTC.

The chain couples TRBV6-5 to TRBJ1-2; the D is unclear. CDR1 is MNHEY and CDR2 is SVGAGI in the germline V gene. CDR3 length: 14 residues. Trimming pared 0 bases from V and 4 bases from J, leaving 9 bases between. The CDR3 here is CASSYSTHSYGYTF. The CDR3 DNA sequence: TGTGCCAGCAGTTACTCAACGCATTCCTATGGCTACACCTTC.

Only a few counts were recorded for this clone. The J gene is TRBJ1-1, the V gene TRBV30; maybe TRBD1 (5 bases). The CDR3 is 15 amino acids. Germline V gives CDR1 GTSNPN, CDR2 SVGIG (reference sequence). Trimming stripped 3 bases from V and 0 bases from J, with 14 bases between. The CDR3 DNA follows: TGTGCCTGGAGCGCGTGGGGGGGATTGAACACTGAAGCTTTCTTT. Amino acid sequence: CAWSAWGGLNTEAFF.

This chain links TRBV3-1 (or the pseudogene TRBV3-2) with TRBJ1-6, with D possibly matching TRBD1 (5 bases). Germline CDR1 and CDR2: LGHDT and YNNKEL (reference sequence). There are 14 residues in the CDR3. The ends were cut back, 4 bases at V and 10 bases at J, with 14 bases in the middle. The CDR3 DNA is TGTGCCAGCAGCCGATTGGAGCGGGGGTCACCCCTCCACTTT. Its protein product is CASSRLERGSPLHF.

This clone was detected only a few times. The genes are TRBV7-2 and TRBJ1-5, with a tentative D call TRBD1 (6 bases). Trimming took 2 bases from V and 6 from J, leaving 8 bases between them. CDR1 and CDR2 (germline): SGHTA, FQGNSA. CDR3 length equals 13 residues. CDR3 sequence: CASSLRGAQPQHF. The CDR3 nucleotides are TGTGCCAGCAGCTTACGGGGGGCTCAGCCCCAGCATTTT.

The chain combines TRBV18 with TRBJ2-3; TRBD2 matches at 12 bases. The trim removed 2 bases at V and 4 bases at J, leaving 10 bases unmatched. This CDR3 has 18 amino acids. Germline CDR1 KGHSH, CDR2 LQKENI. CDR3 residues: CASSPRTSGTLRADTQYF. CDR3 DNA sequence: TGTGCCAGCTCACCAAGGACTAGCGGGACCCTCCGGGCAGATACGCAGTATTTT. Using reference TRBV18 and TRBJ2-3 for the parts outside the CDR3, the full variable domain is NAGVMQNPRHLVRRRGQEARLRCSPMKGHSHVYWYRQLPEEGLKFMVYLQKENIIDESGMPKERFSAEFPKEGPSILRIQQVVRGDSAAYFCASSPRTSGTLRADTQYFGPGTRLTVL.

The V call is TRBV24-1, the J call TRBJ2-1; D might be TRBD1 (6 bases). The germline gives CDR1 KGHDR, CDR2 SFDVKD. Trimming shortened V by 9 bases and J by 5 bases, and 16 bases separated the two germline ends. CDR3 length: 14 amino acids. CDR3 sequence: CATADSPLDNEQFF. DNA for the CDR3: TGTGCCACCGCGGACAGCCCCTTGGACAATGAGCAGTTCTTC.

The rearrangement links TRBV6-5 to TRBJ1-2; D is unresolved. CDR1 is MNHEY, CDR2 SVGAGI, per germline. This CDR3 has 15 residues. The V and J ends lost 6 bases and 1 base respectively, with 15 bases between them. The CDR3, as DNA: TGTGCCAGCAGCCACCTTCCAGTCCTTAACTATGGCTACACCTTC. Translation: CASSHLPVLNYGYTF.

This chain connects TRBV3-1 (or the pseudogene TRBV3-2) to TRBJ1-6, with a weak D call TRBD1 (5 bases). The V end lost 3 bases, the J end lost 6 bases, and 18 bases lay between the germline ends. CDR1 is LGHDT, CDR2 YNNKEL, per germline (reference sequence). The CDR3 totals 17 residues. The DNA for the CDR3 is TGTGCCAGCAGCCAGAGGGACGGAAGAGTCTTTAATTCACCCCTCCACTTT. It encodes CASSQRDGRVFNSPLHF.

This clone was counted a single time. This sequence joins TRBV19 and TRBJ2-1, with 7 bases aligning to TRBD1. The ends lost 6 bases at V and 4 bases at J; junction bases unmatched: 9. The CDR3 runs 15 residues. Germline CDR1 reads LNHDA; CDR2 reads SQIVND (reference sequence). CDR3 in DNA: TGTGCCAGTAGGCTTCTAGGGACAGCATACAATGAGCAGTTCTTC. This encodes CASRLLGTAYNEQFF.